Sequencing of this T cell receptor (beta chain) was carried out in a study of blood T cell repertoires in COVID-19. Study at large: Whether acute or convalescent, the COVID-19 samples came from the United States, Italy and Spain. PBMCs, B-cell-depleted T cells, or T cells were the source of the cDNA or gDNA that made up the material.

Authors' methods: Researchers report that nucleated cell counts were estimated from reference gene primer amplification. Generated by immunoSEQ multiplex PCR, the TCRdb table keeps only in-frame clones and is missing some. V, J and clone size reflect that table, while D and trimming were determined from the DNA. Of a few hundred thousand clones listed, 89% are singletons. CDR1 and CDR2 (germline): SGHRS, YFSETQ. The CDR3 loop spans 14 amino acids. With 3 bases clipped from V and 5 bases from J, the junction kept 6 bases outside the gene matches. The sequence was obtained from a middle-aged man with acute or convalescent COVID-19. The chain carries TRBV5-1 and TRBJ2-3; TRBD1 aligns across 7 bases. Input material: peripheral blood. The CDR3 spells CASSSDRLGDTQYF. For the CDR3, the DNA is TGCGCCAGCAGCTCGGACAGGTTGGGAGATACGCAGTATTTT.